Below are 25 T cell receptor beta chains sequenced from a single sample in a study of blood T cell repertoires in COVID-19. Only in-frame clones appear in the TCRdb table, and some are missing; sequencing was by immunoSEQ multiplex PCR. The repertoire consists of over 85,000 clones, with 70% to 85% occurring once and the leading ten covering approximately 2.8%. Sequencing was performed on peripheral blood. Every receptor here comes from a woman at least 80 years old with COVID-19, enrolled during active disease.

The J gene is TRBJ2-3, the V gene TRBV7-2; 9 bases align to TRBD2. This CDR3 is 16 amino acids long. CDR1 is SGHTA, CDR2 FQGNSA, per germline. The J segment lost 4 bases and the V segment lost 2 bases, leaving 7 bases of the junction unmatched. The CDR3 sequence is CASSLWRGGAPDTQYF. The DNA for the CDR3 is TGTGCCAGCAGCTTATGGCGCGGGGGGGCCCCAGATACGCAGTATTTT.

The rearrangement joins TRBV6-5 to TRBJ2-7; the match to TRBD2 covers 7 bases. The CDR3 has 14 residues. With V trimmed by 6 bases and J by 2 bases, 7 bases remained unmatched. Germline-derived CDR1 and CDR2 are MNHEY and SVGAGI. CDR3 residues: CASSRTSVAYEQYF. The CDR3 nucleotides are TGTGCCAGCAGCCGTACTAGCGTAGCCTACGAGCAGTACTTC.

CDR3 sequence: CSVAAVAGVYEQYF. The CDR3 DNA is TGCAGCGTTGCCGCGGTAGCGGGGGTCTACGAGCAGTACTTC. The chain carries TRBV29-1 and TRBJ2-7, with 9 bases matching TRBD2. Germline CDR1 reads SQVTM; CDR2 reads ANQGSEA. There are 14 residues in the CDR3. With V trimmed by 4 bases and J by 3 bases, 7 bases remained unmatched.

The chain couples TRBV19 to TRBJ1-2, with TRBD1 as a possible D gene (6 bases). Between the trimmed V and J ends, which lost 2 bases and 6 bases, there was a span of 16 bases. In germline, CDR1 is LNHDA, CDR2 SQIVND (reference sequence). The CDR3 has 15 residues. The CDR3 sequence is CASSILGGDGHGYTF. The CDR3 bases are TGTGCCAGTAGTATACTAGGGGGGGACGGCCATGGCTACACCTTC.

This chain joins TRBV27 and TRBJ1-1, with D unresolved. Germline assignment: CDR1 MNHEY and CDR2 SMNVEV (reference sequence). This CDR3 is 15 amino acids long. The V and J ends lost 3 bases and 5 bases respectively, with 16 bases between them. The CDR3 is CASSFLATGRTEAFF. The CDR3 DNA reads TGTGCCAGCAGTTTCCTCGCTACTGGGAGGACTGAAGCTTTCTTT.

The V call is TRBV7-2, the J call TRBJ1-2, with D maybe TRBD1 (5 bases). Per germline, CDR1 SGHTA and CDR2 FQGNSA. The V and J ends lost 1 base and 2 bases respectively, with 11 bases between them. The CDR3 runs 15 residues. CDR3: CASSLGPGRNYGYTF. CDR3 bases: TGTGCCAGCAGCTTAGGTCCAGGGCGCAACTATGGCTACACCTTC.

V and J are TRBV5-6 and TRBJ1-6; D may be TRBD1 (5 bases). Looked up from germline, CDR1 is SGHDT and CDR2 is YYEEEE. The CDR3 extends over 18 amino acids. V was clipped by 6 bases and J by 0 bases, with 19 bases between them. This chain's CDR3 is CASTKTRGKSSYNSPLHF. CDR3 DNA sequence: TGTGCCAGCACCAAGACCCGGGGGAAAAGCTCCTATAATTCACCCCTCCACTTT.

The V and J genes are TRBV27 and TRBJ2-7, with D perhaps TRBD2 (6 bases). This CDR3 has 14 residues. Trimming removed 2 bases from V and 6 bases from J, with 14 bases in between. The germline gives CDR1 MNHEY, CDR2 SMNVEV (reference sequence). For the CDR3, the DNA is TGTGCCAGCAGTTTAGGGGGGATCTACTTCGAGCAGTACTTC. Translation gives CASSLGGIYFEQYF.

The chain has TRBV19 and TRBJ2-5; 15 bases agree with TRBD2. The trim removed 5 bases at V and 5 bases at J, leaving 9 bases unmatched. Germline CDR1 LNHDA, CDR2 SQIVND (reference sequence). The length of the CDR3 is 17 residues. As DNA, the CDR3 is TGTGCCAGTAGTTCCCCCGGACTAGCGGGGGGGCGTGAGACCCAGTACTTC. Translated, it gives CASSSPGLAGGRETQYF.

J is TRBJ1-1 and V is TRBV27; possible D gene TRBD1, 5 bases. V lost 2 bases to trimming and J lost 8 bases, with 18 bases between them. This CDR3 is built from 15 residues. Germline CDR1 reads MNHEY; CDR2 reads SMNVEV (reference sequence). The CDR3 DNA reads TGTGCCAGCAGTTTAATGGGAGGGGCCCTCGGGGAAGCTTTCTTT. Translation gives CASSLMGGALGEAFF.

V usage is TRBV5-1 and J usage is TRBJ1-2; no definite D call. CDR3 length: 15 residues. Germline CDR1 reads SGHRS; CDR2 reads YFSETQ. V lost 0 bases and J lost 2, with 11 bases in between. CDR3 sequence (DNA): TGCGCCAGCAGCTTGGCCCGCGGGGTAAACTATGGCTACACCTTC. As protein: CASSLARGVNYGYTF. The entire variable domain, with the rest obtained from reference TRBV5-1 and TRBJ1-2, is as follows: KAGVTQTPRYLIKTRGQQVTLSCSPISGHRSVSWYQQTPGQGLQFLFEYFSETQRNKGNFPGRFSGRQFSNSRSEMNVSTLELGDSALYLCASSLARGVNYGYTFGSGTRLTVV.

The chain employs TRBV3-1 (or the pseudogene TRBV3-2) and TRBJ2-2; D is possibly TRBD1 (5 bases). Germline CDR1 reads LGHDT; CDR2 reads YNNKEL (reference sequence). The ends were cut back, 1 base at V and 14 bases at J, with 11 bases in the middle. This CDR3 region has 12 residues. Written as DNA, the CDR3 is TGTGCCAGCAGCCAAGTGGCAGGGCAACTGTTTTTT. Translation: CASSQVAGQLFF.

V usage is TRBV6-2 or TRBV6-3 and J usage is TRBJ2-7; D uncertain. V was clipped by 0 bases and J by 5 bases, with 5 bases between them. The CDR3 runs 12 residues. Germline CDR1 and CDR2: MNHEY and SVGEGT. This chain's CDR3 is CASSYSRDEQYF. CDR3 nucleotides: TGTGCCAGCAGTTACTCGCGCGACGAGCAGTACTTC.

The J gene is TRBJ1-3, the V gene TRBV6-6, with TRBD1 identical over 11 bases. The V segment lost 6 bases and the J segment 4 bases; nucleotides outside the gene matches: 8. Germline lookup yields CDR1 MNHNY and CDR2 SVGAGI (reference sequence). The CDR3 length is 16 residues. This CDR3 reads CASSPGQGAGGNTIYF. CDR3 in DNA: TGTGCCAGCAGCCCAGGACAGGGGGCGGGAGGAAACACCATATATTTT.

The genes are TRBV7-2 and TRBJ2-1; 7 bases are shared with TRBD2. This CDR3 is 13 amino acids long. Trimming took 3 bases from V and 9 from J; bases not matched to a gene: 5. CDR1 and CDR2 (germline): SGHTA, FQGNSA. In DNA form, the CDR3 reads TGTGCCAGCAGCTTGGCGGGAGTGGGTGAGCAGTTCTTC. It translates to CASSLAGVGEQFF.

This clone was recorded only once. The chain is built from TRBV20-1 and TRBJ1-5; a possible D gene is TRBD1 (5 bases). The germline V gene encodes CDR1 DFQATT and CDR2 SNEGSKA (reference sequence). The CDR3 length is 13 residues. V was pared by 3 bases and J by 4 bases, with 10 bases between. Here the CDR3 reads CSASRRVNQPQHF. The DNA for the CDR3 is TGCAGTGCTAGTCGCAGGGTAAATCAGCCCCAGCATTTT.

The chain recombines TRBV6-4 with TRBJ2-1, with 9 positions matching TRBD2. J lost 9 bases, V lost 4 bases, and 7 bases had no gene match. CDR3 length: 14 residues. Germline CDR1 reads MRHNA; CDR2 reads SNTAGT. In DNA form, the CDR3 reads TGTGCCAGCAGTGTGGCGGGGGGGCCATTTGAGCAGTTCTTC. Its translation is CASSVAGGPFEQFF.

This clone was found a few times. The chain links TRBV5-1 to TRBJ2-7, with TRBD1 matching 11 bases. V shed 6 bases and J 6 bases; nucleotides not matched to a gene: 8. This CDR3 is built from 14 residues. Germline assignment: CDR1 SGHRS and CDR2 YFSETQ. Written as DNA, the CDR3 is TGCGCCAGCACCACCGGGACAGGGGGTGTCGAGCAGTACTTC. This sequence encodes CASTTGTGGVEQYF.

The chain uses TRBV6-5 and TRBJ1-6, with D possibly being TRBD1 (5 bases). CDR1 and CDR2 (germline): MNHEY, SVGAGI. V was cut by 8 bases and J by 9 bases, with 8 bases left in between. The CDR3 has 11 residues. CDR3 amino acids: CASDSSSPLHF. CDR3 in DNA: TGTGCCAGCGACAGTAGTTCACCCCTCCACTTT.

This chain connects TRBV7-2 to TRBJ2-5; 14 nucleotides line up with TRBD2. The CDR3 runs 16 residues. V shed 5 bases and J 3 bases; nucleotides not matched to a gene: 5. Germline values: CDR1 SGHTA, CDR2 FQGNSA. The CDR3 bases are TGTGCCAGCAGCAAAGGACTAGCGGGGGGTAAAGAGACCCAGTACTTC. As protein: CASSKGLAGGKETQYF.

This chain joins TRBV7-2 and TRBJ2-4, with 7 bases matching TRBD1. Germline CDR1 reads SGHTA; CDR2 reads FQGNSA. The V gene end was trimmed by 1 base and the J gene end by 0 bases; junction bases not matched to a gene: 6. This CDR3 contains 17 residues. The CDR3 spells CASSLVGQVLAKNIQYF. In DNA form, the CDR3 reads TGTGCCAGCAGCTTAGTCGGACAGGTACTAGCCAAAAACATTCAGTACTTC.

DNA of the CDR3: TGTGCCAGCAGCTTCCCTAGATCCGACAATGAGCAGTTCTTC. This sequence encodes CASSFPRSDNEQFF. The gene calls are TRBV5-4 and TRBJ2-1, with unresolved D. Germline assignment: CDR1 SGHNT and CDR2 YYREEE (reference sequence). The ends were cut back, 2 bases at V and 5 bases at J, with 11 bases in the middle. This CDR3 has 14 residues. The full variable domain, completed using reference TRBV5-4 and TRBJ2-1, is ETGVTQSPTHLIKTRGQQVTLRCSSQSGHNTVSWYQQALGQGPQFIFQYYREEENGRGNFPPRFSGLQFPNYSSELNVNALELDDSALYLCASSFPRSDNEQFFGPGTRLTVL.

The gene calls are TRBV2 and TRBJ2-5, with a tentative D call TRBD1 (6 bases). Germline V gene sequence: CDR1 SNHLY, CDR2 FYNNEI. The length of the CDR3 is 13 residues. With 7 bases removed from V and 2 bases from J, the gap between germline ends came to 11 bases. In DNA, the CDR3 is TGTGCCAGCAACCGGGACATACAAGAGACCCAGTACTTC. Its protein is CASNRDIQETQYF. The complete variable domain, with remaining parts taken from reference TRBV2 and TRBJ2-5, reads EPEVTQTPSHQVTQMGQEVILRCVPISNHLYFYWYRQILGQKVEFLVSFYNNEISEKSEIFDDQFSVERPDGSNFTLKIRSTKLEDSAMYFCASNRDIQETQYFGPGTRLLVL.

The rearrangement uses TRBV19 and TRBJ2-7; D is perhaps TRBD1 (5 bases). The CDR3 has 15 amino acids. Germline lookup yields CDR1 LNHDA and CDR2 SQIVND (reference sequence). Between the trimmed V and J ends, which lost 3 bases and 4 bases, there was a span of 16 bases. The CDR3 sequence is CASSIRAGFAYEQYF. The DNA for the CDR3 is TGTGCCAGTAGTATTCGGGCAGGGTTCGCTTACGAGCAGTACTTC.

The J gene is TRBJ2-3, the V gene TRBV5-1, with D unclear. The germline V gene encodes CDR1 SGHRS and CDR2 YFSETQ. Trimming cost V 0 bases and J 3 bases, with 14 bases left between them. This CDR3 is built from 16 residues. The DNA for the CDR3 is TGCGCCAGCAGCTTGGCCGTCAGCGCACAAACAGATACGCAGTATTTT. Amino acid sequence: CASSLAVSAQTDTQYF.